Listed here are 18 T cell receptor beta chains from one sample, sequenced in a study of blood T cell repertoires in COVID-19. TCRdb keeps only in-frame clones here, not all; method: immunoSEQ multiplex PCR. Of approximately 84,000 clones in the sample, approximately 87% were seen once. Material: peripheral blood. The source of these receptors is a human donor in a cohort sampled during active COVID-19.

The chain links TRBV7-8 to TRBJ1-4; tentative D call: TRBD1 (6 bases). This CDR3 is built from 14 residues. From germline, CDR1 is SGHVS and CDR2 FQNEAQ. V lost 0 bases to trimming and J lost 8 bases, with 10 bases between them. CDR3 amino acids: CASSLARGEEKLFF. The CDR3 nucleotides are TGTGCCAGCAGCTTAGCCAGGGGTGAGGAAAAACTGTTTTTT.

This chain links TRBV7-2 with TRBJ2-3; 9 bases map to TRBD2. CDR1 and CDR2 (germline): SGHTA, FQGNSA. The V and J ends lost 7 bases and 0 bases, in that order; junction bases with no gene match: 14. The length of the CDR3 is 18 residues. CDR3 residues: CASTLPRGRAPSTDTQYF. The CDR3 DNA sequence: TGTGCCAGCACCCTCCCCCGCGGGAGGGCCCCTAGCACAGATACGCAGTATTTT. The whole variable domain, filled in from reference TRBV7-2 and TRBJ2-3, reads GAGVSQSPSNKVTEKGKDVELRCDPISGHTALYWYRQSLGQGLEFLIYFQGNSAPDKSGLPSDRFSAERTGGSVSTLTIQRTQQEDSAVYLCASTLPRGRAPSTDTQYFGPGTRLTVL.

Only one count was recorded for this clone. This chain links TRBV28 with TRBJ2-6, with 7 bases matching TRBD2. V dropped 5 bases and J dropped 3; count of bases not matched to a gene: 13. The CDR3 extends over 18 amino acids. Germline CDR1 and CDR2: MDHEN and SYDVKM. The CDR3 is CASSPLGGNFYGANVLTF. In DNA form, the CDR3 reads TGTGCCAGCAGTCCCCTGGGGGGGAACTTTTATGGGGCCAACGTCCTGACTTTC.

The chain carries TRBV20-1 and TRBJ2-3; TRBD2 matches 8 bases. After removal of 3 bases from V and 2 bases from J, the junction contained 7 bases not matched to a gene. Germline V gene data show CDR1 as DFQATT and CDR2 as SNEGSKA (reference sequence). CDR3 length: 15 amino acids. CDR3 DNA: TGCAGTGCTAGTCCTCCGGGGGGGCTCACAGATACGCAGTATTTT. It yields the protein CSASPPGGLTDTQYF.

The genes are TRBV11-2 and TRBJ2-1; 8 bases match TRBD1. Germline lookup yields CDR1 SGHAT and CDR2 FQNNGV. This CDR3 spans 14 amino acids. V shed 5 bases, J shed 7 bases, and the junction held 7 bases outside the gene matches. CDR3 region: CASSLRDRWNEQFF. The CDR3 DNA follows: TGTGCCAGCAGCCTCCGGGACAGGTGGAATGAGCAGTTCTTC.

The chain links TRBV7-2 to TRBJ2-7, with D tentatively TRBD1 (6 bases). The CDR3 spans 13 residues. Trimming shortened V by 1 base and J by 4 bases, and 8 bases separated the two germline ends. The germline CDR1 and CDR2 sequences are SGHTA and FQGNSA. The CDR3 region is CASSLDRAYEQYF. CDR3 DNA sequence: TGTGCCAGCAGCTTAGACAGGGCATACGAGCAGTACTTC. Looking up the rest from reference TRBV7-2 and TRBJ2-7 gives the full variable domain: GAGVSQSPSNKVTEKGKDVELRCDPISGHTALYWYRQSLGQGLEFLIYFQGNSAPDKSGLPSDRFSAERTGGSVSTLTIQRTQQEDSAVYLCASSLDRAYEQYFGPGTRLTVT.

The CDR3 spells CATASNRVSPSILTF. DNA for the CDR3: TGTGCCACCGCGTCTAACAGGGTGTCCCCCAGCATCCTGACTTTC. The V gene is TRBV28, the J gene TRBJ2-6; TRBD1 is a possible D gene (6 bases). Trimming removed 10 bases at V and 14 bases at J, with 27 bases between. CDR1 and CDR2 (germline): MDHEN, SYDVKM. The CDR3 loop spans 15 amino acids.

V is TRBV28 and J is TRBJ2-1, with TRBD2 matching 7 bases. Per germline, CDR1 MDHEN and CDR2 SYDVKM. J gave up 3 bases and V 6 bases, and 14 bases lay outside the gene matches. The CDR3 covers 17 residues. The CDR3 loop reads CASSRTKTSTIYNEQFF. For the CDR3, the DNA is TGTGCCAGCAGCCGAACTAAGACTAGCACTATCTACAATGAGCAGTTCTTC.

The chain couples TRBV5-1 to TRBJ2-5, with a weak D call TRBD1 (6 bases). Trimming took 0 bases from V and 2 from J, leaving 11 bases between them. The germline CDR1 and CDR2 sequences are SGHRS and YFSETQ. This CDR3 is built from 15 residues. CDR3 in DNA: TGCGCCAGCAGCTTGGGACACGGGACACAAGAGACCCAGTACTTC. Protein sequence: CASSLGHGTQETQYF.

V and J are TRBV21-1 and TRBJ1-1. TRBV21-1 is shown as a pseudogene. The CDR3 is 16 residues long. This chain's CDR3 is CASSSQGRGTHTEAFF. The CDR3 region has the DNA TGTGCCAGCAGCTCTCAGGGGAGGGGTACCCACACTGAAGCTTTCTTT.

J is TRBJ2-2 and V is TRBV24-1, with 14 bases aligning to TRBD2. Trimming removed 4 bases from V and 1 base from J; junction bases left unmatched: 7. The germline CDR1 and CDR2 sequences are KGHDR and SFDVKD. The CDR3 totals 19 residues. The CDR3 spells CATSDLGLAGAGNTGELFF. In nucleotides, the CDR3 is TGTGCCACCAGTGACCTGGGACTAGCGGGAGCGGGGAACACCGGGGAGCTGTTTTTT.

The chain couples TRBV5-1 to TRBJ2-7, with 10 nucleotides matching TRBD1. Germline V gives CDR1 SGHRS, CDR2 YFSETQ. The CDR3 spans 14 residues. After removal of 5 bases from V and 0 bases from J, the junction contained 2 bases not matched to a gene. The CDR3 nucleotides are TGCGCCAGCAGTGGGACAGGGGCCTCCTACGAGCAGTACTTC. It is translated as CASSGTGASYEQYF.

CDR3 protein: CASSPLGEGNYGYTF. CDR3 sequence (DNA): TGTGCCAGCAGCCCGTTGGGCGAGGGAAACTATGGCTACACCTTC. The V and J genes are TRBV5-6 and TRBJ1-2; D is ambiguous. Trimming shortened V by 4 bases and J by 2 bases, and 15 bases separated the two germline ends. The CDR3 has 15 residues. The germline V gene has CDR1 SGHDT and CDR2 YYEEEE.

This clone was seen a few times. V and J are TRBV18 and TRBJ2-1, with D possibly matching TRBD2 (5 bases). The CDR3 runs 14 residues. V shed 3 bases and J shed 2 bases, with 8 bases lying between them. Per germline, CDR1 KGHSH and CDR2 LQKENI. The CDR3 protein is CASSPSGAYNEQFF. CDR3 DNA sequence: TGTGCCAGCTCACCGTCCGGGGCCTACAATGAGCAGTTCTTC.

This clone appeared a few times. The rearrangement uses TRBV19 and TRBJ2-1; 14 bases map to TRBD2. This CDR3 is built from 18 residues. Germline CDR1 LNHDA, CDR2 SQIVND (reference sequence). Trimming cost V 5 bases and J 2 bases; bases outside gene matches: 8. CDR3 loop: CASSHTTSGRAPYNEQFF. CDR3 sequence (DNA): TGTGCCAGTAGTCACACGACTAGCGGGAGGGCCCCCTACAATGAGCAGTTCTTC. Using reference TRBV19 and TRBJ2-1 for the parts outside the CDR3, the full variable domain is DGGITQSPKYLFRKEGQNVTLSCEQNLNHDAMYWYRQDPGQGLRLIYYSQIVNDFQKGDIAEGYSVSREKKESFPLTVTSAQKNPTAFYLCASSHTTSGRAPYNEQFFGPGTRLTVL.

The rearrangement links TRBV11-2 to TRBJ1-1; D unresolved. Germline values: CDR1 SGHAT, CDR2 FQNNGV. The CDR3 covers 14 residues. V shed 0 bases and J shed 3 bases, with 8 bases lying between them. CDR3 residues: CASSLDQSDTEAFF. The CDR3 DNA reads TGTGCCAGCAGCTTAGATCAATCGGACACTGAAGCTTTCTTT.

The rearrangement joins TRBV6-5 to TRBJ2-7; the D is unclear. The CDR3 covers 14 residues. The V end lost 3 bases, the J end lost 0 bases, and 9 bases lay between the germline ends. Germline loops: CDR1 MNHEY, CDR2 SVGAGI. CDR3 bases: TGTGCCAGCAGTTATATGGCCAGCTCCTACGAGCAGTACTTC. As protein: CASSYMASSYEQYF.

The V and J genes are TRBV6-6 and TRBJ2-7, with D possibly being TRBD1 (6 bases). This CDR3 has 13 residues. CDR1 is MNHNY, CDR2 SVGAGI, per germline (reference sequence). Trimming removed 2 bases at V and 3 bases at J, with 8 bases between. CDR3 loop: CASSYRGGYEQYF. The CDR3 DNA follows: TGTGCCAGCAGTTACAGAGGGGGCTACGAGCAGTACTTC.